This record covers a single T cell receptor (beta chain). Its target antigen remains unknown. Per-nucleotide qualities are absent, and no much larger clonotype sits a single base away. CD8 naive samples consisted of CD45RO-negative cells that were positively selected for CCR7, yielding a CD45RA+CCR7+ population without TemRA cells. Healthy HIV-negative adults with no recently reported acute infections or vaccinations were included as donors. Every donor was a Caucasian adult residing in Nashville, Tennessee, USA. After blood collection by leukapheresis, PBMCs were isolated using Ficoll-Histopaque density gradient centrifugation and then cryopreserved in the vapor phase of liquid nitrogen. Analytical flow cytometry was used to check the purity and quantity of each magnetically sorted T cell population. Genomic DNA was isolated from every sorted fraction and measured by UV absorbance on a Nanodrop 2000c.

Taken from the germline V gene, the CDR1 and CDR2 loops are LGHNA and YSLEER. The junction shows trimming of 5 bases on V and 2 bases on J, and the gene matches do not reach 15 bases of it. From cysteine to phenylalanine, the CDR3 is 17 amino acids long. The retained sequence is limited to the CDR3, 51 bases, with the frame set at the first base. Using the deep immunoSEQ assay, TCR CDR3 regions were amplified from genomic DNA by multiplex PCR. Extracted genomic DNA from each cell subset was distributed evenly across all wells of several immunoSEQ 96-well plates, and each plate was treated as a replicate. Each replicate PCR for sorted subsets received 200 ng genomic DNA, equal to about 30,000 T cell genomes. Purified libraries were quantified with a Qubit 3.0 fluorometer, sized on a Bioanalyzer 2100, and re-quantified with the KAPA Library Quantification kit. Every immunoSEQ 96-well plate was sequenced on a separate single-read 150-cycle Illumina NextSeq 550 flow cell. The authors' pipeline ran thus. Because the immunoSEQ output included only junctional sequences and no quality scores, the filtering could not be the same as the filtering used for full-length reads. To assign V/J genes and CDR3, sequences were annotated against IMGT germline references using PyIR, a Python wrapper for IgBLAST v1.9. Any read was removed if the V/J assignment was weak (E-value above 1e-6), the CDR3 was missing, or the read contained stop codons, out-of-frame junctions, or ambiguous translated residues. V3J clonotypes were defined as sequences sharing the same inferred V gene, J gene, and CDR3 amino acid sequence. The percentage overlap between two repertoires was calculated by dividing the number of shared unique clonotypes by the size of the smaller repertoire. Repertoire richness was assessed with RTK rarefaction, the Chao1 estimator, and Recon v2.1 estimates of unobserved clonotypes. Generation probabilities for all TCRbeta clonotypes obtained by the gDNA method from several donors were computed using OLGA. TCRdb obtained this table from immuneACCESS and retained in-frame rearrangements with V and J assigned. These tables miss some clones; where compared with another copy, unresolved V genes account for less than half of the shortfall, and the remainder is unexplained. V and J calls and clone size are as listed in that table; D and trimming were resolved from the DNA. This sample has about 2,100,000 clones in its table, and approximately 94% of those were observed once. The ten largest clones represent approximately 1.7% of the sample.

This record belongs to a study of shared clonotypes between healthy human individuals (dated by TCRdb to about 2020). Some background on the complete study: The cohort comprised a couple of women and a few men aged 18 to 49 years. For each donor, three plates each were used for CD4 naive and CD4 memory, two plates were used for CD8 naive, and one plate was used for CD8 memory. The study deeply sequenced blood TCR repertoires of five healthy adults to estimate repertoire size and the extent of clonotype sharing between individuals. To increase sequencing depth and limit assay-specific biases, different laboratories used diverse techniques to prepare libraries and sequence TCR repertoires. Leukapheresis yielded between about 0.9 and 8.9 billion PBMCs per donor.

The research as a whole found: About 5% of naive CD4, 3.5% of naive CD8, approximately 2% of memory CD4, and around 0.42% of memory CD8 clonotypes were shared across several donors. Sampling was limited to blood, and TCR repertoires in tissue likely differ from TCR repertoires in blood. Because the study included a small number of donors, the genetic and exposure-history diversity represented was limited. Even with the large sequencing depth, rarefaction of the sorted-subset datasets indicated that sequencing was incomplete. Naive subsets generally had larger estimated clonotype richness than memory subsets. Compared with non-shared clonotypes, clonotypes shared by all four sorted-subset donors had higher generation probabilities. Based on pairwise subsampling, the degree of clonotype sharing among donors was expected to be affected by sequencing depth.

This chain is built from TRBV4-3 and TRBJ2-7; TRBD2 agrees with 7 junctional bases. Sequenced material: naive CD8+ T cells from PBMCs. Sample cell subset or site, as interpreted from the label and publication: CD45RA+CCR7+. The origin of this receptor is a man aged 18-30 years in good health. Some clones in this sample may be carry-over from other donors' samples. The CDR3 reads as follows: CASSAGGASGLPYEQYF. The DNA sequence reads TGCGCCAGCAGCGCCGGCGGAGCTAGCGGCTTACCCTACGAGCAGTACTTC.